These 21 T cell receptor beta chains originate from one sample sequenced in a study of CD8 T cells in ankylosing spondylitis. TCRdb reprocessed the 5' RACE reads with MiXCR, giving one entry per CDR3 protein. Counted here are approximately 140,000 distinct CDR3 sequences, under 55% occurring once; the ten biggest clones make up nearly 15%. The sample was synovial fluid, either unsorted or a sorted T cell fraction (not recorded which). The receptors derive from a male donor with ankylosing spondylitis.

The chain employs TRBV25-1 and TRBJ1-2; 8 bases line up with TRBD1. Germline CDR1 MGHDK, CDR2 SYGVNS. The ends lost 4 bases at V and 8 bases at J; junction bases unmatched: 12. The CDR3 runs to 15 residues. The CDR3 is CASSGEAWTGIGYTF. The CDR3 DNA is TGTGCCAGCAGTGGCGAGGCTTGGACAGGGATCGGCTACACCTTC.

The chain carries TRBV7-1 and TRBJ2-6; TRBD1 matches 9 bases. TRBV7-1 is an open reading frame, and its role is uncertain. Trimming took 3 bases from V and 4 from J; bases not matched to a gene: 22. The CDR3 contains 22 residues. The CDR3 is CASSSLWDRAKETWPGANVLTF. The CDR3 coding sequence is TGTGCCAGCAGCTCGCTGTGGGACAGGGCGAAAGAAACTTGGCCAGGGGCCAACGTCCTGACTTTC.

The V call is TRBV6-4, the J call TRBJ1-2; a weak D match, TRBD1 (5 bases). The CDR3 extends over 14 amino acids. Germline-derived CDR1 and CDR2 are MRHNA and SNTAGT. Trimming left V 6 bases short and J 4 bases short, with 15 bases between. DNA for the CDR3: TGTGCCAGCAGCCCCTGGGGGGGAAGCTATGGCTACACCTTC. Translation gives CASSPWGGSYGYTF.

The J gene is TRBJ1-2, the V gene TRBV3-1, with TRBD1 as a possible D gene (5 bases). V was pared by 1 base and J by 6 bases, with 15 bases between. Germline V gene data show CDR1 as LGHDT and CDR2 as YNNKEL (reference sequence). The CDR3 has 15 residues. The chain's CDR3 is CASSQGWTRGNGYTF. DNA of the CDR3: TGTGCCAGCAGCCAAGGGTGGACACGGGGCAATGGCTACACCTTC.

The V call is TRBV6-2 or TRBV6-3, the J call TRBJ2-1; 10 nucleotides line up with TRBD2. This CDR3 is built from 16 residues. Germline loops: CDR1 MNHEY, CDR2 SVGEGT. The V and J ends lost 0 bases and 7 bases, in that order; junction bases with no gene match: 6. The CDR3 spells CASSYSDSGRRNEQFF. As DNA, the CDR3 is TGTGCCAGCAGTTACTCTGATAGCGGGAGGAGAAATGAGCAGTTCTTC.

In DNA form, the CDR3 reads TGCGCCAGCAGCCCCCCAGAGCGGGGGTATAGCACAGATACGCAGTATTTT. Protein product: CASSPPERGYSTDTQYF. V gene TRBV4-1 combines with J gene TRBJ2-3; 8 bases line up with TRBD2. The CDR3 extends over 17 amino acids. With 4 bases clipped from V and 0 bases from J, the junction kept 9 bases outside the gene matches. Germline CDR1 reads MGHRA; CDR2 reads YSYEKL.

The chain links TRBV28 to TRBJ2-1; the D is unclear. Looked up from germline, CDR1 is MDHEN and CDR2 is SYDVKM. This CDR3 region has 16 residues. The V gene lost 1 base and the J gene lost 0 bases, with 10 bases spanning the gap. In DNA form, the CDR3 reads TGTGCCAGCAGTTTATTGTTATCGAGCTCCTACAATGAGCAGTTCTTC. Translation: CASSLLLSSSYNEQFF.

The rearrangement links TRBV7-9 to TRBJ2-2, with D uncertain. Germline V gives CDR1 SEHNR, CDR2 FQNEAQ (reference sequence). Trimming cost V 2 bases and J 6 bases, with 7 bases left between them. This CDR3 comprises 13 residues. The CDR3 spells CASSLQISGELFF. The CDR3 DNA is TGTGCCAGCAGCTTACAAATCTCCGGGGAGCTGTTTTTT.

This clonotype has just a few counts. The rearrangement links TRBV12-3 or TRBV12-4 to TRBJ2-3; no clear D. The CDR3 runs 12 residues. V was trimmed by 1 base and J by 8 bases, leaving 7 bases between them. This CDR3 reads CASSLEFVTQYF. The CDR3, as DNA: TGTGCCAGCAGTTTAGAGTTTGTTACGCAGTATTTT.

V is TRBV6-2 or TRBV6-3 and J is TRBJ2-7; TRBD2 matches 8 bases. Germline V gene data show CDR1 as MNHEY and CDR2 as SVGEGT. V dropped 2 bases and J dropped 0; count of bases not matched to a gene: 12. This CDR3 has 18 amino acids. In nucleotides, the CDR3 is TGTGCCAGCAGTTACGACGGTTCGCGGGAGGACAGCTCCTACGAGCAGTACTTC. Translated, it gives CASSYDGSREDSSYEQYF.

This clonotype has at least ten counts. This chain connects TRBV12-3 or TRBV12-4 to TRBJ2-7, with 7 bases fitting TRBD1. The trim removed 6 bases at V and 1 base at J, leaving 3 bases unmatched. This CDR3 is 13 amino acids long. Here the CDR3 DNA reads TGTGCCAGCAGCCCGACAGGGTCCTACGAGCAGTACTTC. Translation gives CASSPTGSYEQYF.

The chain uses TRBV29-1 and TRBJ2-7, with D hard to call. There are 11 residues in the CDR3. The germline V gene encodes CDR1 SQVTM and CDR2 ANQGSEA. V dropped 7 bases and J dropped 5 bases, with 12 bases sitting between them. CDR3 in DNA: TGCAGCGCCGGGCTTCGGGACGAGCAGTACTTC. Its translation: CSAGLRDEQYF.

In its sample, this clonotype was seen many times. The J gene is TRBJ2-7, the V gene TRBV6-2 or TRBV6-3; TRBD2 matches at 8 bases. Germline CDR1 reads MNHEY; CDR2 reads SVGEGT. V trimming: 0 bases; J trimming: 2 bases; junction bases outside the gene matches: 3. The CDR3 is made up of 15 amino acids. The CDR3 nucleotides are TGTGCCAGCAGTTACTCTGCGGGAGGAGCCTACGAGCAGTACTTC. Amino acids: CASSYSAGGAYEQYF.

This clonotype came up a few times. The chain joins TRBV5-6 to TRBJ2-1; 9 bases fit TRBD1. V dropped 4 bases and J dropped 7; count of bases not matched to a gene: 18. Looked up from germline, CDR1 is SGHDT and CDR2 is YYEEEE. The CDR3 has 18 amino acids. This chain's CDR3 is CASSQDLTGGKIVNEQFF. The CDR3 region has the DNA TGTGCCAGCAGCCAAGACTTGACAGGGGGGAAGATAGTGAATGAGCAGTTCTTC.

The CDR3 DNA sequence: TGTGCCAGCAGCTTCCTGGACCTGTCCACAGATACGCAGTATTTT. Encoded protein: CASSFLDLSTDTQYF. The chain joins TRBV5-5 to TRBJ2-3; D uncertain. The CDR3 is 15 amino acids. V lost 2 bases and J 2 bases, leaving 12 bases between the germline ends. Germline V lookup: CDR1 SGHKS, CDR2 YYEKEE (reference sequence).

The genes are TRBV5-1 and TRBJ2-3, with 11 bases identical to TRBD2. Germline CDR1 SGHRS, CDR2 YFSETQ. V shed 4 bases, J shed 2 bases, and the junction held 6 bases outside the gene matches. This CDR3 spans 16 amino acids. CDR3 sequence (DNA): TGCGCCAGCAGCCAGGGACTAGCGGAATACACAGATACGCAGTATTTT. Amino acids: CASSQGLAEYTDTQYF.

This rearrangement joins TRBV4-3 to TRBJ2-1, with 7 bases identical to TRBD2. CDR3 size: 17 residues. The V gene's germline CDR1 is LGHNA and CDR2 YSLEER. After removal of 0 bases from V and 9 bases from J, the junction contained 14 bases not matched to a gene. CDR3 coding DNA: TGCGCCAGCAGCCAAGATGACGGGAGGTGGGGTTCGGGTGAGCAGTTCTTC. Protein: CASSQDDGRWGSGEQFF.

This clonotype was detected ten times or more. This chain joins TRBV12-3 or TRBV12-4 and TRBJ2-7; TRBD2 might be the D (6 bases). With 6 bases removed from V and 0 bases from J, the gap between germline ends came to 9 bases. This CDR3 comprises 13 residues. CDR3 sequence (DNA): TGTGCCAGCAGCCCGACTAGCTCCTACGAGCAGTACTTC. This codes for CASSPTSSYEQYF.

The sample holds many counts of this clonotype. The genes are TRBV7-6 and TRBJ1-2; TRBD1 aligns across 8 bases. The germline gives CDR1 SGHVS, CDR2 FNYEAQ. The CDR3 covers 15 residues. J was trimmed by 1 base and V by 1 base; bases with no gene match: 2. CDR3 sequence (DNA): TGTGCCAGCAGCTTAGGACAGGGGATTAACTATGGCTACACCTTC. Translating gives CASSLGQGINYGYTF.

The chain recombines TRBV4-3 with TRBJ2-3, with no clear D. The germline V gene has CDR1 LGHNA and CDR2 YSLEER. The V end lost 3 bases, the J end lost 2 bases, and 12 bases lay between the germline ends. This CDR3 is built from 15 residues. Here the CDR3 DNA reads TGCGCCAGCAGCCATCGTGCCAGGAACACAGATACGCAGTATTTT. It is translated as CASSHRARNTDTQYF.

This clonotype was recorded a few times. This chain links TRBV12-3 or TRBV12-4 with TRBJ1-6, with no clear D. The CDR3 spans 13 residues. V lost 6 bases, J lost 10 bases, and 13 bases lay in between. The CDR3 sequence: CASSRREGSPLHF. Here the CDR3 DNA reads TGTGCCAGCAGCAGGAGGGAAGGGTCACCCCTCCACTTT.